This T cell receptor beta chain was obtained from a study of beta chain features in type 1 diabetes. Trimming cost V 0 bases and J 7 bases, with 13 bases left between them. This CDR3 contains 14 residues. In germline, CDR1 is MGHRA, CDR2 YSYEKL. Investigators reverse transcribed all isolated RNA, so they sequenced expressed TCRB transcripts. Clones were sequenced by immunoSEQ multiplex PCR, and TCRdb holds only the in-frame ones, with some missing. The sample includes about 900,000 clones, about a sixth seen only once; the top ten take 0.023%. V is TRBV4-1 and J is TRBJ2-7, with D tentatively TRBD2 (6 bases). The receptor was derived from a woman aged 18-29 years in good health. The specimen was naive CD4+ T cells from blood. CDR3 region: CASSQDQRAGEQYF. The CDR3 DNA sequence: TGCGCCAGCAGCCAAGATCAGCGGGCGGGAGAGCAGTACTTC.